Following are 13 T cell receptor beta chains from one sample sequenced in a study of spatial heterogeneity in lung cancer. Study-wide points: Tumoral mutation counts were tracked by counts of expanded intratumoral alpha and beta TCRs.

MiXCR, run by TCRdb on the 5' RACE reads, gives a single entry per CDR3 protein. The sample contains around 100,000 distinct CDR3 sequences, 4.4% of which appear only once. Antigen specificity for these receptors is unknown. Specified time point: sample taken at primary tumor resection. Material: lung tumor tissue, obtained at surgery. All receptors derive from a male donor with early-stage non-small cell lung cancer.

This clonotype was observed a handful of times. The rearrangement uses TRBV5-1 and TRBJ2-1; D not resolved. The germline CDR1 and CDR2 sequences are SGHRS and YFSETQ. V gave up 7 bases and J gave up 10 bases, with 9 bases separating them. This CDR3 comprises 10 residues. The CDR3 DNA reads TGCGCCAGCGCCCCTTTGGAGCAGTTCTTC. This translates into CASAPLEQFF.

This chain's CDR3 is CATSKASGYQETQYF. In DNA form, the CDR3 reads TGTGCCACCAGCAAAGCTAGCGGGTACCAAGAGACCCAGTACTTC. This chain links TRBV15 with TRBJ2-5, with TRBD2 matching over 8 bases. CDR3 size: 15 residues. The V segment lost 4 bases and the J segment 0 bases; nucleotides outside the gene matches: 4. Germline values: CDR1 LNHNV, CDR2 YYDKDF (reference sequence). Complete variable domain (other parts from reference TRBV15 and TRBJ2-5): DAMVIQNPRYQVTQFGKPVTLSCSQTLNHNVMYWYQQKSSQAPKLLFHYYDKDFNNEADTPDNFQSRRPNTSFCFLDIRSPGLGDTAMYLCATSKASGYQETQYFGPGTRLLVL.

In this sample, this clonotype turned up many times. The chain is built from TRBV5-1 and TRBJ1-1; D may be TRBD1 (6 bases). V lost 7 bases to trimming and J lost 6 bases, with 22 bases between them. Germline CDR1 is SGHRS and CDR2 is YFSETQ. The CDR3 is 15 amino acids. Here the CDR3 reads CASGLVVGGLAEAFF. In DNA form, the CDR3 reads TGCGCCAGCGGGCTCGTTGTTGGGGGCCTAGCTGAAGCTTTCTTT. Supplemented by reference TRBV5-1 and TRBJ1-1, the full variable domain reads KAGVTQTPRYLIKTRGQQVTLSCSPISGHRSVSWYQQTPGQGLQFLFEYFSETQRNKGNFPGRFSGRQFSNSRSEMNVSTLELGDSALYLCASGLVVGGLAEAFFGQGTRLTVV.

In the case of this clonotype: A much larger clonotype is one base distant, so this may be a read error. V usage is TRBV20-1 and J usage is TRBJ1-1; D is unresolved. The CDR3 extends over 13 amino acids. From germline, CDR1 is DFQATT and CDR2 SNEGSKA (reference sequence). The CDR3 DNA reads TGCAGTGCTAAACAGCCGGATTGGACTGAAGCTTGCTTT. It is translated as CSAKQPDWTEACF.

The table lists this clonotype with many counts. This chain joins TRBV3-1 and TRBJ2-1; 7 nucleotides align to TRBD2. From germline, CDR1 is LGHDT and CDR2 YNNKEL (reference sequence). CDR3 length: 15 residues. Trimming took 0 bases from V and 6 from J; bases not matched to a gene: 5. In nucleotides, the CDR3 is TGTGCCAGCAGCCAAGACGGCGGGAGCGCCAATGAGCAGTTCTTC. Protein sequence: CASSQDGGSANEQFF.

The rearrangement uses TRBV2 and TRBJ2-5; 8 bases fit TRBD1. The germline V gene encodes CDR1 SNHLY and CDR2 FYNNEI. The CDR3 has 15 amino acids. Trimming removed 5 bases from V and 5 bases from J; junction bases left unmatched: 10. The CDR3 region is CASSTQQGGSETQYF. The CDR3 DNA reads TGTGCCAGCAGTACGCAACAGGGGGGCTCGGAGACCCAGTACTTC.

The rearrangement joins TRBV6-1 to TRBJ2-7; D is ambiguous. Trimming stripped 3 bases from V and 2 bases from J, with 8 bases between. The CDR3 is made up of 13 amino acids. CDR1 and CDR2 from the germline V gene are MNHNS and SASEGT. In DNA, the CDR3 is TGTGCCAGCAGTGAGAGGCAGCCCTACGAGCAGTACTTC. Its translation: CASSERQPYEQYF.

The CDR3 DNA is TGTGCCATCAGCAACTCCACAGGGAAGGACGAGCAGTACTTC. This gives the protein CAISNSTGKDEQYF. The V call is TRBV10-3, the J call TRBJ2-7, with D maybe TRBD1 (6 bases). In germline, CDR1 is ENHRY, CDR2 SYGVKD. V lost 6 bases and J 5 bases, leaving 17 bases between the germline ends. The CDR3 length is 14 residues.

There are many counts of this clonotype. The gene calls are TRBV4-1 and TRBJ2-3; 8 positions agree with TRBD2. Germline V lookup: CDR1 MGHRA, CDR2 YSYEKL. The CDR3 sequence is 16 residues long. V shed 1 base and J 1 base; nucleotides not matched to a gene: 4. In DNA form, the CDR3 reads TGCGCCAGCAGCCAAGTCAGCGGGGGACGCACAGATACGCAGTATTTT. Residues: CASSQVSGGRTDTQYF.

This clonotype has a count of ten or more. The chain employs TRBV30 and TRBJ2-1; D possibly matches TRBD1 or TRBD2 (6 bases each). The germline gives CDR1 GTSNPN, CDR2 SVGIG (reference sequence). CDR3 length: 17 residues. Trimming removed 1 base at V and 0 bases at J, with 16 bases between. The CDR3 nucleotides read TGTGCCTGGAGTGGAGGGGGTACTAGCCACTCCTACAATGAGCAGTTCTTC. Translating it yields CAWSGGGTSHSYNEQFF.

There are many counts of this clonotype. The V gene is TRBV5-1, the J gene TRBJ2-3; D may correspond to TRBD1 or TRBD2 (5 bases each). V dropped 1 base and J dropped 2 bases, with 11 bases sitting between them. The germline V gene encodes CDR1 SGHRS and CDR2 YFSETQ. CDR3 length equals 15 residues. The CDR3 protein is CASSLSVGPTDTQYF. For the CDR3, the DNA is TGCGCCAGCAGCTTGTCCGTGGGACCCACAGATACGCAGTATTTT.

The table lists this clonotype with many counts. The rearrangement joins TRBV5-1 to TRBJ2-2, with a tentative D call TRBD1 (6 bases). The ends were cut back, 3 bases at V and 5 bases at J, with 17 bases in the middle. Germline values: CDR1 SGHRS, CDR2 YFSETQ. This CDR3 comprises 16 residues. The CDR3 spells CASSSAGQITTGELFF. CDR3 nucleotide sequence: TGCGCCAGCAGCTCCGCAGGACAGATCACGACCGGGGAGCTGTTTTTT.

This clonotype was seen repeatedly, ten times or more. The chain uses TRBV7-9 and TRBJ2-2; D unclear. Trimming pared 2 bases from V and 1 base from J, leaving 5 bases between. This CDR3 contains 14 residues. The germline CDR1 and CDR2 sequences are SEHNR and FQNEAQ (reference sequence). Written as DNA, the CDR3 is TGTGCCAGCAGCTTACGGGTGAACACCGGGGAGCTGTTTTTT. Encoded protein: CASSLRVNTGELFF.